What follows is one TCR beta chain and its context. This record comes from a study of control samples from healthy donors and cancer patients. V shed 0 bases and J shed 9 bases, with 15 bases lying between them. The CDR3 has 16 amino acids. The germline gives CDR1 MNHNY, CDR2 SVGAGI (reference sequence). Generated by immunoSEQ multiplex PCR, the TCRdb table keeps only in-frame clones and is missing some. Of 150,000 to 200,000 clones in the sample, 91% were seen once. This TCR came from a woman in her thirties or forties in good health. The J gene is TRBJ1-6, the V gene TRBV6-6; no clear D gene. Sample: blood. The CDR3 DNA reads TGTGCCAGCAGTTACTCCGTCGGAGAGCCAATTTCACCCCTCCACTTT. Amino acid sequence: CASSYSVGEPISPLHF.